This T cell receptor (beta chain) was retrieved from a study of T cells in localized non-small cell lung cancer. Per the germline V gene, CDR1 is SEHNR and CDR2 is FQNEAQ (reference sequence). CDR3 length: 15 amino acids. Trimming removed 3 bases from V and 1 base from J; junction bases left unmatched: 3. Regarding the study as a whole: Increased T cell density in blood showed an association with longer overall survival. Heterogeneity remains possible because sequencing was limited to only one tumor region. Uninvolved adjacent lung showed higher T cell clonality than tumor. In adjacent lung appeared a median around 54 of the top 100 tumor clones.

The data were produced by immunoSEQ multiplex PCR, yet TCRdb's version contains in-frame clones alone and is incomplete. The sample lists fewer than 20,000 clones, around 87% occurring once. Worth noting for this clone: Its cognate antigen is unknown.

Sample: peripheral blood mononuclear cells, taken before any cancer treatment. The receptor comes from a male donor aged 60 or over with stage II lung adenocarcinoma. The rearrangement joins TRBV7-9 to TRBJ2-1; 7 bases align to TRBD1. DNA of the CDR3: TGTGCCAGCAGCTTGAGACAGGGTTCCTACAATGAGCAGTTCTTC. Its protein is CASSLRQGSYNEQFF.